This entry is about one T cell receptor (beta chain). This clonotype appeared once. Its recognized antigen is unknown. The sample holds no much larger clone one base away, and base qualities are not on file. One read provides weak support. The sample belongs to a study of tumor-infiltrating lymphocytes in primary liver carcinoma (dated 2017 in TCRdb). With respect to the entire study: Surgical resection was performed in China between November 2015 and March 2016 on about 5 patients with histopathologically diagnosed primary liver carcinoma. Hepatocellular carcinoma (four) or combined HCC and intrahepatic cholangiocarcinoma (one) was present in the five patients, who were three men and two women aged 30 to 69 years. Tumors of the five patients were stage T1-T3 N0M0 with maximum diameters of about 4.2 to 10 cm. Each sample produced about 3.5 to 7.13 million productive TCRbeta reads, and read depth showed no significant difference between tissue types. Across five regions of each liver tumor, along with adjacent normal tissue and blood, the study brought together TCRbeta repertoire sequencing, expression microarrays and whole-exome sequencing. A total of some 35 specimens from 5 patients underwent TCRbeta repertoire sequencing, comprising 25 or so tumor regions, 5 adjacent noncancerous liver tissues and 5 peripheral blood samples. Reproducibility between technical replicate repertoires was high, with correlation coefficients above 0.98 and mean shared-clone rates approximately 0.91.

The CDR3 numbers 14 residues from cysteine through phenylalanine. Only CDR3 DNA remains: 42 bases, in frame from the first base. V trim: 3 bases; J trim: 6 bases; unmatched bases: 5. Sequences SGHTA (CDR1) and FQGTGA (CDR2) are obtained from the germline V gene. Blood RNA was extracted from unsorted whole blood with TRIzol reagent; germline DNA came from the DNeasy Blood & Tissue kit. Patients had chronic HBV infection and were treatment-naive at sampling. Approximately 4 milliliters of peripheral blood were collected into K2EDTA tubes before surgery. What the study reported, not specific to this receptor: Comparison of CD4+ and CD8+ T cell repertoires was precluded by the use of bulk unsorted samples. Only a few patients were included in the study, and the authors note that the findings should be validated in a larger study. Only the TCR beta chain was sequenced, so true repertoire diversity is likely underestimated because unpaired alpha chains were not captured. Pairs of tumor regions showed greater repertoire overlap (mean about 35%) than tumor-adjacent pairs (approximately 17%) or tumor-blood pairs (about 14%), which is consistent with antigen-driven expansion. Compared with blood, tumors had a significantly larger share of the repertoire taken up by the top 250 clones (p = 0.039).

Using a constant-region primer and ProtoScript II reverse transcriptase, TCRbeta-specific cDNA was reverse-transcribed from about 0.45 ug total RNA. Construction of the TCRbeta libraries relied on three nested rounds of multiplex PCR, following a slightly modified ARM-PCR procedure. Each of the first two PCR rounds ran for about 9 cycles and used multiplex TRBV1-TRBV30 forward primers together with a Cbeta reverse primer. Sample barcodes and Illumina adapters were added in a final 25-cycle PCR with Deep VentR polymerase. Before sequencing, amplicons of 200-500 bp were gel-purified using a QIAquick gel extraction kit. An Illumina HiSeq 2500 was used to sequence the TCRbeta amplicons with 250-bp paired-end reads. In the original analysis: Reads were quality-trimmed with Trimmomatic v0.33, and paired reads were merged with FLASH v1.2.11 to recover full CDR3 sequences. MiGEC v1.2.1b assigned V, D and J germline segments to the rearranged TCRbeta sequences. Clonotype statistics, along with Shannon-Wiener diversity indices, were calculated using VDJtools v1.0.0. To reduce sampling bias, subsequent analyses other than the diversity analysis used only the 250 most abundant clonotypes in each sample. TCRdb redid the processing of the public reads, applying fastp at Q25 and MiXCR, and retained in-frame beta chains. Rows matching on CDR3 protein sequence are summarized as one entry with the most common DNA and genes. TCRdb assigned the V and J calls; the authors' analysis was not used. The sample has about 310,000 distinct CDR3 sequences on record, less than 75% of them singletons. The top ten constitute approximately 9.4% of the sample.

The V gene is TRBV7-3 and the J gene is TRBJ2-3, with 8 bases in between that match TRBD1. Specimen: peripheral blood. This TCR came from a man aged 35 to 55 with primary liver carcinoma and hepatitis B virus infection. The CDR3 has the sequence CASSFGQGVDTQYF. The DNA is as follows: TGTGCCAGCAGCTTCGGACAGGGCGTGGATACGCAGTATTTT. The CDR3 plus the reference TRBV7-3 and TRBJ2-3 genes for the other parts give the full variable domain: GAGVSQTPSNKVTEKGKYVELRCDPISGHTALYWYRQSLGQGPEFLIYFQGTGAADDSGLPNDRFFAVRPEGSVSTLKIQRTERGDSAVYLCASSFGQGVDTQYFGPGTRLTVL.